This TCR beta chain was sequenced during a study of shared clonotypes between healthy human individuals. Turning to the study itself: The donors, a couple of women and a few men, were aged 18 to 49. Each donor contributed plates that comprised three CD4 naive, three CD4 memory, two CD8 naive and one CD8 memory.

Only in-frame clones appear in the TCRdb table, and some are missing; sequencing was by immunoSEQ multiplex PCR. Of some 1,400,000 clones in the sample, 96% were seen once. General study points: Represented diversity, genetic and exposure-history alike, was limited by few donors.

About this clone itself: No antigen is known for it.

Trimming at V came to 5 bases and at J to 5 bases, leaving 7 bases not matched to a gene. The CDR3 extends over 15 amino acids. The germline V gene encodes CDR1 LNHNV and CDR2 YYDKDF (reference sequence). The material sequenced was naive CD4+ T cells sorted from blood. Indicated subset: CD45RA+ positively selected. The chain links TRBV15 to TRBJ1-4; 8 nucleotides agree with TRBD1. The clonotype was recovered from a man between 25 and 39 years old in good health. The CDR3 is CATSPRDRGNEKLFF. The CDR3 nucleotides are TGTGCCACCAGCCCCCGAGACAGGGGAAATGAAAAACTGTTTTTT. Using reference TRBV15 and TRBJ1-4 for the parts outside the CDR3, the full variable domain is DAMVIQNPRYQVTQFGKPVTLSCSQTLNHNVMYWYQQKSSQAPKLLFHYYDKDFNNEADTPDNFQSRRPNTSFCFLDIRSPGLGDTAMYLCATSPRDRGNEKLFFGSGTQLSVL.